These T cell receptor beta chains were read from a single sample in a study of cytomegalovirus exposure and HLA in healthy donors. Sequencing used immunoSEQ multiplex PCR; TCRdb keeps in-frame clones, though not all of them. The data hold roughly 160,000 clones, with 65% to 80% observed a single time. Sequenced sample: PBMCs. The receptors shown here come from a man in his forties in good health and CMV-seronegative. The conserved cysteine and the conserved F or W are not part of the CDR3 here.

V: TRBV19
J: TRBJ2-7
CDR3: ASSMGHRYEQY

V: TRBV2
J: TRBJ2-2
CDR3: ASKNHQGAHTNTGELF

V: TRBV5-4
J: TRBJ2-5
CDR3: ASSLQGGGKETQY

V: TRBV6-1
J: TRBJ1-6
CDR3: ASRGQTENSPLH

V: TRBV9
J: TRBJ2-1
CDR3: ASSVAVLAGRSYNEQF

V: TRBV5-4
J: TRBJ1-1
CDR3: ASSLVGVGNTEAF

V: TRBV9
J: TRBJ1-3
CDR3: ASSVGISGHGNTIY

V: TRBV2
J: TRBJ2-3
CDR3: ASSEVGTNTDAQY

V: TRBV5-6
J: TRBJ2-5
CDR3: ASSTRQGRGETQY

V: TRBV25-1
J: TRBJ2-7
CDR3: ASLEGYEQY

V: TRBV7-3
J: TRBJ1-1
CDR3: ASSLTIGRIDEAF

V: TRBV7-2
J: TRBJ1-5
CDR3: ASSLDQGTGNQPQH

V: TRBV7-6
J: TRBJ1-2
CDR3: ASSLVLGDGYT

V: TRBV30
J: TRBJ2-2
CDR3: AWRVLQGANTGELF

V: TRBV18
J: TRBJ2-6
CDR3: ASSQQVSGANVLT

V: TRBV29-1
J: TRBJ1-4
CDR3: SVAGPTVTNEKLF

V: TRBV19
J: TRBJ1-6
CDR3: ASRKNGGNKNSPLH

V: TRBV5-6
J: TRBJ1-3
CDR3: ASSRGGNTIY

V: TRBV18
J: TRBJ1-5
CDR3: ASSDSLNQPQH

V: TRBV25-1
J: TRBJ1-2
CDR3: ASSGGLPLGYGYT

V: TRBV6-1
J: TRBJ2-1
CDR3: ASSVYEGGDYNEQF